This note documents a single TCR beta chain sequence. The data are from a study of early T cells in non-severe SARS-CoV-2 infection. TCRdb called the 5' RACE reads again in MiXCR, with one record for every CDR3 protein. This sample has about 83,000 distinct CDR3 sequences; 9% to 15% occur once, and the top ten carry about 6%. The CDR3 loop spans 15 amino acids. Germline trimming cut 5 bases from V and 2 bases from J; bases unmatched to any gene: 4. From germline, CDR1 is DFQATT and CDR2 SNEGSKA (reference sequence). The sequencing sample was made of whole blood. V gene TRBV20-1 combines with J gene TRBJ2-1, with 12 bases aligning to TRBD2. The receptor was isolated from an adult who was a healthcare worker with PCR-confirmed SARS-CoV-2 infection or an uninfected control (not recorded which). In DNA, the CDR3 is TGCAGTGCTTCCCGACTAGCGGGAGCCTACAATGAGCAGTTCTTC. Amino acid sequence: CSASRLAGAYNEQFF.